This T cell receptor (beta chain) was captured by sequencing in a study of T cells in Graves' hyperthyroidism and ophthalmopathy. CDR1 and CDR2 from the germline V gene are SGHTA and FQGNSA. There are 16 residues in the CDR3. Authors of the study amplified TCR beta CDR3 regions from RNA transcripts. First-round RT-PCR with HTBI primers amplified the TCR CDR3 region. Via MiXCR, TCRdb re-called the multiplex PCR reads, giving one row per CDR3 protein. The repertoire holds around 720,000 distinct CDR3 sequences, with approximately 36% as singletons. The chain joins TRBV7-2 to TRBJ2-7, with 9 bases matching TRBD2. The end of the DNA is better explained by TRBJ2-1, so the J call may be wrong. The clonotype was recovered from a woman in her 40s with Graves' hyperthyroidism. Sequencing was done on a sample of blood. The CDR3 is CASSLVGGGVNNEQFF. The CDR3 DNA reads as TGTGCCAGCAGCTTAGTTGGCGGGGGGGTCAACAATGAGCAGTTCTTC.